Each of the 23 T cell receptor beta chains below was sequenced from the same sample in a study of response to subunit inactivated influenza vaccine. TCRdb reanalysed the RT-PCR reads using MiXCR and keeps one entry per CDR3 protein. The sample has hundreds of thousands of distinct CDR3 sequences, 25% seen once. The material was CD4+ T cells sorted from PBMCs, obtained 5 days after vaccination. The receptors were gathered from a man aged 50 or older who received an inactivated influenza vaccine.

The chain couples TRBV20-1 to TRBJ2-1; D might be TRBD2 (6 bases). V dropped 6 bases and J dropped 6 bases, with 18 bases sitting between them. The CDR3 is 14 residues long. Germline CDR1 is DFQATT and CDR2 is SNEGSKA (reference sequence). In nucleotides, the CDR3 is TGCAGTGCCCCGATTGGGGGGAGAGGCAATGAGCAGTTCTTC. This codes for CSAPIGGRGNEQFF.

This rearrangement joins TRBV29-1 to TRBJ2-5; TRBD1 matches at 10 bases. V trimming: 5 bases; J trimming: 3 bases; junction bases outside the gene matches: 12. Per the germline V gene, CDR1 is SQVTM and CDR2 is ANQGSEA. The CDR3 spans 16 residues. CDR3 sequence: CSVTLGQGFLEETQYF. Here the CDR3 DNA reads TGCAGCGTTACCCTGGGACAGGGGTTTTTAGAAGAGACCCAGTACTTC.

In the case of this clonotype: Relative to the germline gene, one junction end is altered; a read error may explain this. The chain combines TRBV7-7 with TRBJ2-7; D is uncertain. This CDR3 has 14 residues. Germline CDR1 SSHAT, CDR2 FNYEAQ (reference sequence). Written as DNA, the CDR3 is TGTGCTAGCAGCTTAGGAACGGACGGCTACGAGCAGTACTTC. This codes for CASSLGTDGYEQYF. The full variable domain, in which reference TRBV7-7 and TRBJ2-7 provide the parts outside the CDR3, is GAGVSQSPRYKVTKRGQDVTLRCDPISSHATLYWYQQALGQGPEFLTYFNYEAQPDKSGLPSDRFSAERPEGSISTLTIQRTEQRDSAMYRCASSLGTDGYEQYFGPGTRLTVT.

The genes are TRBV29-1 and TRBJ2-5; TRBD2 matches 8 bases. V trimming: 4 bases; J trimming: 9 bases; junction bases outside the gene matches: 13. Germline CDR1 is SQVTM and CDR2 is ANQGSEA. CDR3 length equals 14 residues. This CDR3 is CSVGEAGGTLPQYF. The DNA of the CDR3 is TGCAGCGTTGGAGAGGCGGGGGGCACCCTCCCCCAGTACTTC.

V and J are TRBV10-3 and TRBJ2-1; tentatively, D is TRBD2 (5 bases). Germline V gene data show CDR1 as ENHRY and CDR2 as SYGVKD. V was trimmed by 6 bases and J by 2 bases, leaving 14 bases between them. This CDR3 is built from 15 residues. CDR3 in amino acids: CAIRGNAEAYNEQFF. CDR3 DNA: TGTGCCATCAGGGGGAATGCGGAGGCCTACAATGAGCAGTTCTTC.

This clonotype was seen ten or more times. CDR3 nucleotide sequence: TGCAGTGCTAGTCAGGGTATCATGAACACTGAAGCTTTCTTT. It is translated as CSASQGIMNTEAFF. This chain uses TRBV20-1 with TRBJ1-1, with TRBD1 as a possible D gene (5 bases). The CDR3 runs to 14 residues. Per the germline V gene, CDR1 is DFQATT and CDR2 is SNEGSKA (reference sequence). Trimming left V 3 bases short and J 0 bases short, with 11 bases between.

This clonotype has ten or more counts. The chain recombines TRBV4-3 with TRBJ2-1, with D uncertain. CDR1 and CDR2 from the germline V gene are LGHNA and YSLEER. Trimming removed 1 base at V and 6 bases at J, with 22 bases between. The CDR3 extends over 18 amino acids. As DNA, the CDR3 is TGCGCCAGCAGCCAAGCCACCCCCGAGTTGGCAGGACGCAATGAGCAGTTCTTC. Protein product: CASSQATPELAGRNEQFF.

The rearrangement links TRBV29-1 to TRBJ1-6, with D maybe TRBD1 (5 bases). This CDR3 has 12 residues. Germline loops: CDR1 SQVTM, CDR2 ANQGSEA. V was trimmed by 5 bases and J by 9 bases, leaving 11 bases between them. DNA for the CDR3: TGCAGCGTTCAAGTCGGGGGTTCACCCCTCCACTTT. Translated: CSVQVGGSPLHF.

The chain joins TRBV6-2 or TRBV6-3 to TRBJ2-7; D remains ambiguous. Deletions cut 6 bases from V and 3 bases from J, with 9 bases between. The CDR3 sequence is 12 residues long. Looked up from germline, CDR1 is MNHEY and CDR2 is SVGEGT. The CDR3 is CASRQDYYEQYF. The DNA of the CDR3 is TGTGCCAGCAGGCAAGATTACTACGAGCAGTACTTC.

The V gene is TRBV4-1, the J gene TRBJ1-4; maybe TRBD1 (5 bases). Germline values: CDR1 MGHRA, CDR2 YSYEKL. There are 13 residues in the CDR3. The V end was cut by 4 bases, the J end by 8 bases, with 11 bases between. The CDR3 region has the DNA TGCGCCAGCAGCCTACTCCAGGGCGAAAAACTGTTTTTT. Amino acids: CASSLLQGEKLFF.

This clonotype appeared a few times. The genes are TRBV15 and TRBJ2-2; 7 bases align to TRBD2. There are 16 residues in the CDR3. In germline, CDR1 is LNHNV, CDR2 YYDKDF (reference sequence). V shed 1 base and J 5 bases; nucleotides not matched to a gene: 7. The CDR3 nucleotides read TGTGCCACCAGCAGAGTGGCGGGAGCTCGTACCGGGGAGCTGTTTTTT. It is translated as CATSRVAGARTGELFF.

This clonotype was detected only a few times. The chain has TRBV7-2 and TRBJ2-3; D unresolved. This CDR3 spans 14 amino acids. Germline CDR1 SGHTA, CDR2 FQGNSA. The V end was cut by 1 base, the J end by 3 bases, with 8 bases between. CDR3 in DNA: TGTGCCAGCAGCTTAGAGAGACGAACAGATACGCAGTATTTT. It specifies CASSLERRTDTQYF. The full variable domain, in which reference TRBV7-2 and TRBJ2-3 provide the parts outside the CDR3, is GAGVSQSPSNKVTEKGKDVELRCDPISGHTALYWYRQSLGQGLEFLIYFQGNSAPDKSGLPSDRFSAERTGGSVSTLTIQRTQQEDSAVYLCASSLERRTDTQYFGPGTRLTVL.

This clonotype was detected only a few times. The V and J genes are TRBV12-3 or TRBV12-4 and TRBJ2-7, with 8 bases fitting TRBD2. The CDR3 totals 15 residues. V was pared by 6 bases and J by 0 bases, with 7 bases of the junction left unmatched. The CDR3 region is CASRPGRGLSYEQYF. Written as DNA, the CDR3 is TGTGCCAGCAGGCCCGGGAGGGGCCTCTCCTACGAGCAGTACTTC.

The gene calls are TRBV9 and TRBJ2-3, with TRBD2 matching 13 bases. In germline, CDR1 is SGDLS, CDR2 YYNGEE. Trimming cost V 3 bases and J 2 bases; bases outside gene matches: 9. The CDR3 is 18 amino acids. The CDR3: CASSANLGLAGDTDTQYF. In DNA form, the CDR3 reads TGTGCCAGCAGCGCCAACCTCGGACTAGCGGGGGACACAGATACGCAGTATTTT.

This chain's CDR3 is CASWRGETYEQYF. The CDR3 DNA sequence: TGTGCCAGCTGGAGGGGGGAGACCTACGAGCAGTACTTC. This chain joins TRBV6-1 and TRBJ2-7; D is possibly TRBD1 or TRBD2 (6 bases each). This CDR3 is built from 13 residues. Trimming took off 8 bases at V and 2 bases at J, with 13 bases between the two ends. Germline V gene lookup returns CDR1 MNHNS and CDR2 SASEGT.

This clonotype appeared a few times. The CDR3 DNA follows: TGTGCCAGCAGTTTATCAGGGGGCCAGCAGGAGCAGTACTTC. Translating gives CASSLSGGQQEQYF. The gene calls are TRBV12-3 or TRBV12-4 and TRBJ2-7, with TRBD1 identical over 8 bases. The CDR3 runs 14 residues. After removal of 2 bases from V and 7 bases from J, the junction contained 7 bases not matched to a gene.

This clonotype was detected only a few times. The rearrangement links TRBV6-2 or TRBV6-3 to TRBJ2-7; D tentatively reads TRBD1 or TRBD2 (6 bases each). Germline V CDR1 and CDR2: MNHEY, SVGEGT. Trimming removed 3 bases at V and 6 bases at J, with 9 bases between. This CDR3 contains 12 residues. The CDR3 DNA reads as TGTGCCAGCAGTTATTGGGGGGCCGAGCAGTACTTC. Its protein is CASSYWGAEQYF.

The V call is TRBV5-1, the J call TRBJ2-1; D is unclear. Germline-derived CDR1 and CDR2 are SGHRS and YFSETQ. This CDR3 region has 16 residues. Trimming removed 0 bases from V and 3 bases from J, with 13 bases in between. CDR3 region: CASSLVGRVIYNEQFF. As DNA, the CDR3 is TGCGCCAGCAGCTTGGTTGGTAGAGTCATCTACAATGAGCAGTTCTTC.

This sequence joins TRBV12-3 or TRBV12-4 and TRBJ2-1, with TRBD2 identical over 12 bases. This CDR3 is built from 14 residues. J lost 4 bases, V lost 8 bases, and 3 bases had no gene match. The CDR3 DNA is TGTGCCAGCGGGGGACTAGCGGGTTACAATGAGCAGTTCTTC. Encoded protein: CASGGLAGYNEQFF.

V usage is TRBV12-3 or TRBV12-4 and J usage is TRBJ2-7, with 14 nucleotides matching TRBD2. This CDR3 has 17 amino acids. After removal of 6 bases from V and 0 bases from J, the junction contained 7 bases not matched to a gene. The CDR3 protein is CASSSGTSGGSSYEQYF. The CDR3 region has the DNA TGTGCCAGCAGCTCCGGGACTAGCGGGGGAAGCTCCTACGAGCAGTACTTC.

CDR3 sequence (DNA): TGTGCCAGCAGCTTACGGATAGCGGGGGGGCAAAATACGCAGTATTTT. Residues: CASSLRIAGGQNTQYF. The chain employs TRBV7-9 and TRBJ2-3, with 11 bases that match TRBD2. Germline CDR1 and CDR2: SEHNR and FQNEAQ (reference sequence). The CDR3 runs 16 residues. J was trimmed by 7 bases and V by 2 bases; bases with no gene match: 8.

DNA for the CDR3: TGTGCCAGCACCCTAAGGCAGGGGGCTTCGGATACGCAGTATTTT. It encodes CASTLRQGASDTQYF. The J gene is TRBJ2-3, the V gene TRBV5-5, with 8 bases that match TRBD1. This CDR3 region has 15 residues. The V gene end was trimmed by 6 bases and the J gene end by 6 bases; junction bases not matched to a gene: 12. Germline assignment: CDR1 SGHKS and CDR2 YYEKEE (reference sequence).

The chain links TRBV4-2 to TRBJ2-5, with 8 bases that match TRBD2. The CDR3 contains 16 residues. Germline lookup yields CDR1 LGHNA and CDR2 YNFKEQ. The junction had 5 bases not matched to a gene; V was cut back by 1 base and J by 1 base. The CDR3 DNA reads as TGTGCCAGCAGCCAAGGACTAGCGCCCGCCCAAGAGACCCAGTACTTC. Its protein is CASSQGLAPAQETQYF.